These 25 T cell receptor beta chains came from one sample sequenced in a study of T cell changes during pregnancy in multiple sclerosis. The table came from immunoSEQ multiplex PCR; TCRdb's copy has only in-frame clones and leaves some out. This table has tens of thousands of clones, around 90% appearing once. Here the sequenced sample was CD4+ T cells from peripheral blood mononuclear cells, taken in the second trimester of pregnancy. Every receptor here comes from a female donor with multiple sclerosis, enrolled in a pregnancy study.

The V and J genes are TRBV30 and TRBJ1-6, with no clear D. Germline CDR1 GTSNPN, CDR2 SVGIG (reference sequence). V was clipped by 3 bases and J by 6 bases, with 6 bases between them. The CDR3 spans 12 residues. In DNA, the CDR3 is TGTGCCTGGAGCCCCTTTAATTCACCCCTCCACTTT. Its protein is CAWSPFNSPLHF.

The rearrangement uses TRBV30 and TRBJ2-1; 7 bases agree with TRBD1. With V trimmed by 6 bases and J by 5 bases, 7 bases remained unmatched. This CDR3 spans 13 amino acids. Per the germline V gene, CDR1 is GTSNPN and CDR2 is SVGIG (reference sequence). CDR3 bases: TGTGCCTGCCTACTAGGACAGGACAATGAGCAGTTCTTC. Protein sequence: CACLLGQDNEQFF.

In nucleotides, the CDR3 is TGTGCCTGGAGTACGGGGAGAGCAACTAATGAAAAACTGTTTTTT. Protein sequence: CAWSTGRATNEKLFF. The rearrangement joins TRBV30 to TRBJ1-4; unclear D gene. The CDR3 covers 15 residues. Germline lookup yields CDR1 GTSNPN and CDR2 SVGIG (reference sequence). Between the trimmed V and J ends, which lost 2 bases and 0 bases, there was a span of 10 bases.

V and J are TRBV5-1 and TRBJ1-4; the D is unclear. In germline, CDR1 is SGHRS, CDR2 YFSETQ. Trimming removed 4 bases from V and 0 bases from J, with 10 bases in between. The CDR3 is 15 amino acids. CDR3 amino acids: CASSRGIATNEKLFF. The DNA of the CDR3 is TGCGCCAGCAGCCGCGGGATTGCAACTAATGAAAAACTGTTTTTT.

DNA of the CDR3: TGTGCCAGCACTACTTTACTAGGTACGCAGTATTTT. This encodes CASTTLLGTQYF. This chain uses TRBV25-1 with TRBJ2-3, with D possibly being TRBD2 (5 bases). The germline CDR1 and CDR2 sequences are MGHDK and SYGVNS. Trimming removed 7 bases from V and 8 bases from J, with 13 bases in between. The CDR3 runs 12 residues. The entire variable domain, with the rest obtained from reference TRBV25-1 and TRBJ2-3, is as follows: EADIYQTPRYLVIGTGKKITLECSQTMGHDKMYWYQQDPGMELHLIHYSYGVNSTEKGDLSSESTVSRIRTEHFPLTLESARPSHTSQYLCASTTLLGTQYFGPGTRLTVL.

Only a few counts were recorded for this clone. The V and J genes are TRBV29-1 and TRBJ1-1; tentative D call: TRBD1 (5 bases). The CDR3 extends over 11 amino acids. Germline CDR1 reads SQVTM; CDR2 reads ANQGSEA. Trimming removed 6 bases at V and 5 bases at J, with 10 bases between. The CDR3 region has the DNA TGCAGCGTGAGGACACCAACTGAAGCTTTCTTT. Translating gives CSVRTPTEAFF.

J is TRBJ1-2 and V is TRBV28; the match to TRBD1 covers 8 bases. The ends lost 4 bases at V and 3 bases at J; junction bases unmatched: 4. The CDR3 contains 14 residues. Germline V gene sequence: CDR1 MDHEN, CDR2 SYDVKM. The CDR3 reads CASSYPGQDYGYTF. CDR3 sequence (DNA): TGTGCCAGCAGTTACCCGGGACAGGACTATGGCTACACCTTC.

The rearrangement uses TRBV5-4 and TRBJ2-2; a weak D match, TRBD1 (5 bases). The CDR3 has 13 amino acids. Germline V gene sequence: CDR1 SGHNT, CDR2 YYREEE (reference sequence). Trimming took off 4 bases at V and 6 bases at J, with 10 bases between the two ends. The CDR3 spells CASSRRDPGELFF. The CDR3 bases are TGTGCCAGCAGCCGCAGGGATCCCGGGGAGCTGTTTTTT.

The CDR3 DNA sequence: TGTGCCAGCAGCCTTGTCCCGGGACAGGGCGGTGCTGCCCTGACTTTC. It specifies CASSLVPGQGGAALTF. The rearrangement joins TRBV7-8 to TRBJ2-6; 9 nucleotides match TRBD1. CDR3 length equals 16 residues. Trimming removed 5 bases from V and 15 bases from J; junction bases left unmatched: 17. Germline CDR1 SGHVS, CDR2 FQNEAQ.

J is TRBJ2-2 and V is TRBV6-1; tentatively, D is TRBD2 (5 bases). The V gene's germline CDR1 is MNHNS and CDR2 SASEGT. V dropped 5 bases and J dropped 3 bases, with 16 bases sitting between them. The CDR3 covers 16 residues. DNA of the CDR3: TGTGCCAGCAGTAAAGTTACCGGGGATCACACCGGGGAGCTGTTTTTT. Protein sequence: CASSKVTGDHTGELFF.

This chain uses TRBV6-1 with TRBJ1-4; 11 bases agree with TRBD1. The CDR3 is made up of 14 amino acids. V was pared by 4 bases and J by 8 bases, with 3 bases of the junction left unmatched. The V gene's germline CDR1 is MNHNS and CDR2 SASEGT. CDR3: CASSGDRGNEKLFF. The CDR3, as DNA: TGTGCCAGCAGTGGGGACAGGGGGAACGAAAAACTGTTTTTT.

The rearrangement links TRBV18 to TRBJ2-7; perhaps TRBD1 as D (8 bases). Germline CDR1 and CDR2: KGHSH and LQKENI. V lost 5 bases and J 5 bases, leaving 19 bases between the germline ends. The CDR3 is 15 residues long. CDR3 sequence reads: CASSTKTGEGNEQYF. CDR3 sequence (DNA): TGTGCCAGCTCAACAAAGACAGGGGAGGGTAACGAGCAGTACTTC.

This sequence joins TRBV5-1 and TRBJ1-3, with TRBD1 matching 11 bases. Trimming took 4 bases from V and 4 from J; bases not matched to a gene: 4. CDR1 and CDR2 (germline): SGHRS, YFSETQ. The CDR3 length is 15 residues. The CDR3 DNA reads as TGCGCCAGCAGCCGGACAGGGGGCGTCGGAAACACCATATATTTT. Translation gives CASSRTGGVGNTIYF.

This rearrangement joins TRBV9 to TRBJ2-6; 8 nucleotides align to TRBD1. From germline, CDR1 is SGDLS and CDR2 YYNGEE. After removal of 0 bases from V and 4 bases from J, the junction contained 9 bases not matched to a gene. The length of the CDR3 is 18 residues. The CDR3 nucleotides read TGTGCCAGCAGCGTAGAGCTAGGACAGGGCTCCGGGGCCAACGTCCTGACTTTC. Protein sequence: CASSVELGQGSGANVLTF.

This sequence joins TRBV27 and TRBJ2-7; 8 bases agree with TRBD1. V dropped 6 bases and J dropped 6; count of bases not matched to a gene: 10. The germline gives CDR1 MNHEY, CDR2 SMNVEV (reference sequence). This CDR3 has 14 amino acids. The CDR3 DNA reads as TGTGCCAGCAGCCACAGGACAGGGATGTTCGAGCAGTACTTC. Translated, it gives CASSHRTGMFEQYF.

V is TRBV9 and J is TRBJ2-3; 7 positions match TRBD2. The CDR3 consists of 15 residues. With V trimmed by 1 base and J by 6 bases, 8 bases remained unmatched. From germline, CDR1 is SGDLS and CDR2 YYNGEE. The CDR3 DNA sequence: TGTGCCAGCAGCGTAAAGCGAGCGGGACGGGATACGCAGTATTTT. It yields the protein CASSVKRAGRDTQYF.

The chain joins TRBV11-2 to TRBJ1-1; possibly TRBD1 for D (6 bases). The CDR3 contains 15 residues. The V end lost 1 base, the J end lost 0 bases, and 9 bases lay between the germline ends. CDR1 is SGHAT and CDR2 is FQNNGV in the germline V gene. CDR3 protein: CASSLVKGVNTEAFF. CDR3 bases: TGTGCCAGCAGCTTAGTGAAGGGGGTGAACACTGAAGCTTTCTTT.

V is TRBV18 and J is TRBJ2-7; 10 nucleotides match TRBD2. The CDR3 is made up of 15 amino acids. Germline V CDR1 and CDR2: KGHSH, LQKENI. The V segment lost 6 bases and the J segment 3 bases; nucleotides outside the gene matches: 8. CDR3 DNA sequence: TGTGCCAGCTCCTCCGGACTAGCGGAGAGCTACGAGCAGTACTTC. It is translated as CASSSGLAESYEQYF.

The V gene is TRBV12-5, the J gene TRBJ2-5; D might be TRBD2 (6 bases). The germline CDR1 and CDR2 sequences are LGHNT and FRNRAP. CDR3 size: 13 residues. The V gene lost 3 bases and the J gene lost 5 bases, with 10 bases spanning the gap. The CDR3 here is CASGLGGVETQYF. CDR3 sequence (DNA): TGTGCTAGTGGTTTAGGAGGGGTGGAGACCCAGTACTTC.

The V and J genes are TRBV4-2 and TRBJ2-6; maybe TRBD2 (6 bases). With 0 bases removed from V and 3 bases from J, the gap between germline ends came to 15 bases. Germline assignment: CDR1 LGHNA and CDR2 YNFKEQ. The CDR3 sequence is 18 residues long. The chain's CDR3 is CASSQDIGGIGGANVLTF. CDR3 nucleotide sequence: TGTGCCAGCAGCCAAGATATCGGAGGGATCGGTGGGGCCAACGTCCTGACTTTC.

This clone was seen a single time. As DNA, the CDR3 is TGCGCCAGCAGCCCGACTAGCGGGGGGGCCGGAGAGCAGTTCTTC. It encodes CASSPTSGGAGEQFF. The gene calls are TRBV5-1 and TRBJ2-1, with 14 bases lining up with TRBD2. This CDR3 has 15 residues. Unmatched junction bases numbered 7, after V lost 4 bases and J lost 10 bases. Germline V gene data show CDR1 as SGHRS and CDR2 as YFSETQ.

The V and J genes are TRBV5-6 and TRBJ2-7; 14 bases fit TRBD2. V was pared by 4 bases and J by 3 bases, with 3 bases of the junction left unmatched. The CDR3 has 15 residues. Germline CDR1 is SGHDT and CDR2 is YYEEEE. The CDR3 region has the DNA TGTGCCAGCAGCGGGGGACTAGCGGGGGTCTACGAGCAGTACTTC. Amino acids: CASSGGLAGVYEQYF.

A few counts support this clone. CDR3 loop: CAWRQGLGTEAFF. CDR3 sequence (DNA): TGTGCCTGGCGACAGGGTCTGGGCACTGAAGCTTTCTTT. This chain connects TRBV30 to TRBJ1-1; 7 positions match TRBD1. CDR1 and CDR2 (germline): GTSNPN, SVGIG (reference sequence). The CDR3 is made up of 13 amino acids. With 5 bases clipped from V and 4 bases from J, the junction kept 7 bases outside the gene matches.

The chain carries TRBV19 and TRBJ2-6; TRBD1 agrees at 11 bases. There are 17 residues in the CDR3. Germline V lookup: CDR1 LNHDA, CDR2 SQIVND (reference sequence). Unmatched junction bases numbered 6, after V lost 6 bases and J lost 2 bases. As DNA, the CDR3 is TGTGCCAGTAGGCCCGGGACAGGGGGACCTGGGGCCAACGTCCTGACTTTC. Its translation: CASRPGTGGPGANVLTF.

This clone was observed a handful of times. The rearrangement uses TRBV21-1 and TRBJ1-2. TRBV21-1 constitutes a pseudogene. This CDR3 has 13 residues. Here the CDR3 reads CASSPPRGNGYTF. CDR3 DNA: TGTGCCAGCAGCCCCCCCAGAGGAAATGGCTACACCTTC.